This TCR beta chain came from a study of cytomegalovirus exposure and HLA in healthy donors. Study overall: Approximately 200 million T cells yielded 110 million or so unique TCR beta sequences in earlier analysis. Of several hundred genotyped donors, 81% clustered with self-reported Caucasian donors.

The PCR contained 60 Vbeta and 13 Jbeta primers. Method: immunoSEQ multiplex PCR; TCRdb's copy keeps in-frame clones and lacks some. The sample has 90,000 or so clones; roughly four fifths are singletons. CDR1 and CDR2 from the germline V gene are MGHRA and YSYEKL. V gave up 1 base and J gave up 7 bases, with 10 bases separating them. This CDR3 has 14 amino acids. The sample comprised PBMCs. The J gene is TRBJ1-4, the V gene TRBV4-1; D possibly corresponds to TRBD1 (6 bases). The sequence was obtained from a man aged 25 to 45 in good health and CMV-seropositive. For the CDR3, the DNA is TGCGCCAGCAGCCAAGTGGGGGCGCCTGAAAAACTGTTTTTT. Translating gives CASSQVGAPEKLFF.